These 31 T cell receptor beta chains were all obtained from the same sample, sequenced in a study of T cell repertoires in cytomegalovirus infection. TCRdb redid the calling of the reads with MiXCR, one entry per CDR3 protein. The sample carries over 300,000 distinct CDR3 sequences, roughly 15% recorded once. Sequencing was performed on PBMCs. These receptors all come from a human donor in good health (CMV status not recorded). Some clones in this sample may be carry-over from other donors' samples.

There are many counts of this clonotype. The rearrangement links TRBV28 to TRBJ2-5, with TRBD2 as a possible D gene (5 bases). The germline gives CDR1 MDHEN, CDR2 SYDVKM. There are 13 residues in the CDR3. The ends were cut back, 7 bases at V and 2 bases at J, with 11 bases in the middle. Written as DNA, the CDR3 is TGTGCCAGCAACTCCGGGGTACAAGAGACCCAGTACTTC. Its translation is CASNSGVQETQYF.

CDR3 DNA sequence: TGCGCCAGCAGATTACTAGACGCGAACACCGGGGAGCTGTTTTTT. Its protein is CASRLLDANTGELFF. The rearrangement joins TRBV5-1 to TRBJ2-2; the D gene is possibly TRBD2 (5 bases). The CDR3 spans 15 residues. V lost 5 bases and J 0 bases, leaving 11 bases between the germline ends. The germline CDR1 and CDR2 sequences are SGHRS and YFSETQ.

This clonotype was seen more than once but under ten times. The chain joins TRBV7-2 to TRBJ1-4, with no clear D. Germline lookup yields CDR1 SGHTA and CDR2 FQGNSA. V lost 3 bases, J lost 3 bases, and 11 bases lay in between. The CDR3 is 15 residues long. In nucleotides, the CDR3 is TGTGCCAGCAGCTTGTTCGTTGGGGCTAATGAAAAACTGTTTTTT. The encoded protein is CASSLFVGANEKLFF.

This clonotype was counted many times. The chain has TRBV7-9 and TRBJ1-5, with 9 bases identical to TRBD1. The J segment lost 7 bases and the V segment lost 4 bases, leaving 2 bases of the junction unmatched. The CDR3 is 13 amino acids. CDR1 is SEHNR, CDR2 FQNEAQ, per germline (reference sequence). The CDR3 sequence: CASSWTGEQPQHF. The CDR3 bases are TGTGCCAGCAGCTGGACAGGGGAGCAGCCCCAGCATTTT.

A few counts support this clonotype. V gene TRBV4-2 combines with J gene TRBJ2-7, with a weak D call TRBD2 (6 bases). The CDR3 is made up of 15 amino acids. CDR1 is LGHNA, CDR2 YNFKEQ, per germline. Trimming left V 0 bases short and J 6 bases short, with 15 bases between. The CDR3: CASSQDASQGGEQYF. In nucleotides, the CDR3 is TGTGCCAGCAGCCAAGACGCGTCGCAGGGAGGCGAGCAGTACTTC.

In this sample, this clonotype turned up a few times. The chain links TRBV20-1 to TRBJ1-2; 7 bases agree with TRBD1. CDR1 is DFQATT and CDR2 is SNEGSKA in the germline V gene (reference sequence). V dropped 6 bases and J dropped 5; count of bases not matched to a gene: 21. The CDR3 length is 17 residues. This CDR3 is CSATIQPGGLGTYGYTF. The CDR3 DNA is TGCAGTGCCACAATCCAACCAGGGGGTTTGGGGACATATGGCTACACCTTC.

The CDR3, as DNA: TGTGCCAGCTCGAAGGGGGGTCAGTACCAAGAGACCCAGTACTTC. Its protein is CASSKGGQYQETQYF. V is TRBV18 and J is TRBJ2-5, with D perhaps TRBD1 or TRBD2 (6 bases each). The CDR3 runs to 15 residues. Germline V gene sequence: CDR1 KGHSH, CDR2 LQKENI. V was trimmed by 6 bases and J by 0 bases, leaving 14 bases between them.

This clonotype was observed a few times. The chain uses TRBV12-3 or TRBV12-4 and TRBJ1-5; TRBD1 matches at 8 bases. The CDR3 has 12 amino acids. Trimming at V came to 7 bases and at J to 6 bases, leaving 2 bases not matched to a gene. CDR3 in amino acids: CASTQGVQPQHF. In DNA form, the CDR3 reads TGTGCCAGCACACAGGGGGTTCAGCCCCAGCATTTT.

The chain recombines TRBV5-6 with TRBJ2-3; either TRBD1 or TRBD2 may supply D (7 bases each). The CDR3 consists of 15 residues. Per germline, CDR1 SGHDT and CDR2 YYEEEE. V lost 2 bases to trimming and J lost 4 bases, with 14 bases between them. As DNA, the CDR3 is TGTGCCAGCAGCTTTCGACAGGGAGGGTCAGATACGCAGTATTTT. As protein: CASSFRQGGSDTQYF. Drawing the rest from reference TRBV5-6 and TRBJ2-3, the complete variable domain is DAGVTQSPTHLIKTRGQQVTLRCSPKSGHDTVSWYQQALGQGPQFIFQYYEEEERQRGNFPDRFSGHQFPNYSSELNVNALLLGDSALYLCASSFRQGGSDTQYFGPGTRLTVL.

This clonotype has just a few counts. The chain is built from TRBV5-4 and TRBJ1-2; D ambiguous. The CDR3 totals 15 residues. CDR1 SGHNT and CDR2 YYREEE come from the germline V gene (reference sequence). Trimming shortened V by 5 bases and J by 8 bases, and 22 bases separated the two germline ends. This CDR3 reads CASSPGPPKGLGYTF. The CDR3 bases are TGTGCCAGCAGTCCCGGGCCCCCGAAGGGCCTAGGCTACACCTTC.

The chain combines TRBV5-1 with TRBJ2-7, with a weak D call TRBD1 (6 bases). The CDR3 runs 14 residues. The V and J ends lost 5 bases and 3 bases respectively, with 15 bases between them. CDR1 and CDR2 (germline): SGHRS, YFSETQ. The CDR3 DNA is TGCGCCAGCAGTGAGCAGGGGTTTGACTACGAGCAGTACTTC. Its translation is CASSEQGFDYEQYF. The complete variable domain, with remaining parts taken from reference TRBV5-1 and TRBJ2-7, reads KAGVTQTPRYLIKTRGQQVTLSCSPISGHRSVSWYQQTPGQGLQFLFEYFSETQRNKGNFPGRFSGRQFSNSRSEMNVSTLELGDSALYLCASSEQGFDYEQYFGPGTRLTVT.

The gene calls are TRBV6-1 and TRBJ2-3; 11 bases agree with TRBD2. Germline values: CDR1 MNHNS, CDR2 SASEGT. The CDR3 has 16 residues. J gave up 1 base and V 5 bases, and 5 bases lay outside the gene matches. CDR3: CASSYPSGGRTDTQYF. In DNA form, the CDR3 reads TGTGCCAGCAGTTACCCTAGCGGGGGGCGCACAGATACGCAGTATTTT.

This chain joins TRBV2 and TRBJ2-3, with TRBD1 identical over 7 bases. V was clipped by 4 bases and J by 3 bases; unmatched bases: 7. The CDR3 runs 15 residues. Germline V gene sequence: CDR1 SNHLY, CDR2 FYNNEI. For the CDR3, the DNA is TGTGCCAGCAGTGTAGGGGGCGGTAGGACAGATACGCAGTATTTT. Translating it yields CASSVGGGRTDTQYF. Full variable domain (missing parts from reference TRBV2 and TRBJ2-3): EPEVTQTPSHQVTQMGQEVILRCVPISNHLYFYWYRQILGQKVEFLVSFYNNEISEKSEIFDDQFSVERPDGSNFTLKIRSTKLEDSAMYFCASSVGGGRTDTQYFGPGTRLTVL.

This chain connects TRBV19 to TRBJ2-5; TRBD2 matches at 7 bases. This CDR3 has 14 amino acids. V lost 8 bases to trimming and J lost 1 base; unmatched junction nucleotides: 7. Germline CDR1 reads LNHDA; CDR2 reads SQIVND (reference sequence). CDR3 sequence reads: CASRAGNSQETQYF. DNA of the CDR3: TGTGCCAGTCGAGCGGGAAACAGCCAAGAGACCCAGTACTTC.

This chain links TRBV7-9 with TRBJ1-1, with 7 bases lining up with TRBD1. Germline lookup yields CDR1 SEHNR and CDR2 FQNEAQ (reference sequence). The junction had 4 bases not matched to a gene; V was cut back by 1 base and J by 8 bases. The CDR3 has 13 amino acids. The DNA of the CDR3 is TGTGCCAGCAGCTTAGATAAAGGGGGCGAAGCTTTCTTT. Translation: CASSLDKGGEAFF.

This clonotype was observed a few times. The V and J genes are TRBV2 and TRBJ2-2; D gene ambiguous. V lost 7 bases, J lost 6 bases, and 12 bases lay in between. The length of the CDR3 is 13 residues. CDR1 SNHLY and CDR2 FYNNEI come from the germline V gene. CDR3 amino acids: CASMTDGPGELFF. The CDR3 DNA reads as TGTGCCAGCATGACGGACGGGCCCGGGGAGCTGTTTTTT. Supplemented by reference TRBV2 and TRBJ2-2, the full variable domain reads EPEVTQTPSHQVTQMGQEVILRCVPISNHLYFYWYRQILGQKVEFLVSFYNNEISEKSEIFDDQFSVERPDGSNFTLKIRSTKLEDSAMYFCASMTDGPGELFFGEGSRLTVL.

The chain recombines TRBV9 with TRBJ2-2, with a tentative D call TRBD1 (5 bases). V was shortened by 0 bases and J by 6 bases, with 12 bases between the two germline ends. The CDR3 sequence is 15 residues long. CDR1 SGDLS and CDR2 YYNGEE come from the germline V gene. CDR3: CASSVAPGQAGELFF. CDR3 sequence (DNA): TGTGCCAGCAGCGTAGCCCCAGGGCAGGCCGGGGAGCTGTTTTTT.

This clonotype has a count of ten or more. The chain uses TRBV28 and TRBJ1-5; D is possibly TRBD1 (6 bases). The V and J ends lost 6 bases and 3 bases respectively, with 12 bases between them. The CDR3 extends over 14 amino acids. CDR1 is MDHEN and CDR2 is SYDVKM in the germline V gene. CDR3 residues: CASSFGGHNQPQHF. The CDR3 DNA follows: TGTGCCAGCAGCTTCGGGGGGCACAATCAGCCCCAGCATTTT.

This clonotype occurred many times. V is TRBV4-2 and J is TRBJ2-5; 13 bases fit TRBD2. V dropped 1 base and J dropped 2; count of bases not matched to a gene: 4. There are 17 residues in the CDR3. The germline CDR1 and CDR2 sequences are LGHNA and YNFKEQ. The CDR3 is CASSQGGLAGRQETQYF. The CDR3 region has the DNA TGTGCCAGCAGCCAAGGGGGACTAGCGGGGCGTCAAGAGACCCAGTACTTC.

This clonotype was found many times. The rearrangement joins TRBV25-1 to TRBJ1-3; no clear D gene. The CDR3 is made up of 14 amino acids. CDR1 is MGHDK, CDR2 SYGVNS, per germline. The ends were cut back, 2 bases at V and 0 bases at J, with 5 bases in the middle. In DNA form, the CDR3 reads TGTGCCAGCAGTGAAGCAGGCTCTGGAAACACCATATATTTT. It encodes CASSEAGSGNTIYF.

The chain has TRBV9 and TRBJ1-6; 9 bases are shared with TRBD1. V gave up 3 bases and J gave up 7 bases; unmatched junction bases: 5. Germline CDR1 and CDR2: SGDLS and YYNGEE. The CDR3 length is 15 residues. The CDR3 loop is CASSGGDRANSPLHF. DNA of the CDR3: TGTGCCAGCAGCGGGGGGGACAGGGCCAATTCACCCCTCCACTTT. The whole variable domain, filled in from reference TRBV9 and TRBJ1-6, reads DSGVTQTPKHLITATGQRVTLRCSPRSGDLSVYWYQQSLDQGLQFLIQYYNGEERAKGNILERFSAQQFPDLHSELNLSSLELGDSALYFCASSGGDRANSPLHFGNGTRLTVT.

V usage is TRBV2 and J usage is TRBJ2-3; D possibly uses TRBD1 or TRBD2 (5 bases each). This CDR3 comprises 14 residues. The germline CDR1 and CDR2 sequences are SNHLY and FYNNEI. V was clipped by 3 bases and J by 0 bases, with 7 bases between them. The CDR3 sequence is CASSEGPSTDTQYF. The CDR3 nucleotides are TGTGCCAGCAGTGAGGGACCCAGCACAGATACGCAGTATTTT.

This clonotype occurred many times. The CDR3: CASRTDSGANVLTF. In nucleotides, the CDR3 is TGTGCCAGCAGGACGGACTCTGGGGCCAACGTCCTGACTTTC. The chain is built from TRBV2 and TRBJ2-6; no definite D call. V lost 6 bases and J lost 0, with 6 bases in between. Germline V gene data show CDR1 as SNHLY and CDR2 as FYNNEI. The CDR3 contains 14 residues.

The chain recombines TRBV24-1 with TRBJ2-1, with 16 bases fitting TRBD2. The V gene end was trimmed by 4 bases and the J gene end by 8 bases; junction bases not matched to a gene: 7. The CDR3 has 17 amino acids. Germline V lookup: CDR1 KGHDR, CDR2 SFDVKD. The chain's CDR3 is CATSEQGLAGGRDEQFF. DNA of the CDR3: TGTGCCACCAGTGAACAGGGACTAGCGGGGGGGCGCGATGAGCAGTTCTTC.

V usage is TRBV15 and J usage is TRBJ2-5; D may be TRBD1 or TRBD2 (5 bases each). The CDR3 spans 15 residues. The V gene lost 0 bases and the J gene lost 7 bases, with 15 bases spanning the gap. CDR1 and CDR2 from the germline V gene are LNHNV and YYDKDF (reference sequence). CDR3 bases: TGTGCCACCAGCAGAGATGGGACGGGATGGGGGACCCAGTACTTC. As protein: CATSRDGTGWGTQYF. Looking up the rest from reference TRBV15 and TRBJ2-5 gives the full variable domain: DAMVIQNPRYQVTQFGKPVTLSCSQTLNHNVMYWYQQKSSQAPKLLFHYYDKDFNNEADTPDNFQSRRPNTSFCFLDIRSPGLGDTAMYLCATSRDGTGWGTQYFGPGTRLLVL.

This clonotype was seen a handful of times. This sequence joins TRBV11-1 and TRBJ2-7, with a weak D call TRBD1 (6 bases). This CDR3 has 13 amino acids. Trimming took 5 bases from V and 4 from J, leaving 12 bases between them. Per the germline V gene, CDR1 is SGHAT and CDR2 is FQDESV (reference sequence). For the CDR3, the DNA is TGTGCCAGCAGCAAGGACAGCGAGTACGAGCAGTACTTC. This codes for CASSKDSEYEQYF.

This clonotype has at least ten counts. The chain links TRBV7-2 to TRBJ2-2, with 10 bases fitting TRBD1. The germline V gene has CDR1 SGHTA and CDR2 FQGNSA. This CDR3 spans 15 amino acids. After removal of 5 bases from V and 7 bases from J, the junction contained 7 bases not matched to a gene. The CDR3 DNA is TGTGCCAGCAGCGTGGGACAGGGGATGGGCGGGGAGCTGTTTTTT. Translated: CASSVGQGMGGELFF.

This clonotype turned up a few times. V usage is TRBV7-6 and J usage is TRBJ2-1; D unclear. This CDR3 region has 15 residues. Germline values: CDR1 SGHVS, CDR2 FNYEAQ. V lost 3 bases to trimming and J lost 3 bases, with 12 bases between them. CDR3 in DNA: TGTGCCAGCAGCTTCGAGGTAGCCTTCTACAATGAGCAGTTCTTC. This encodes CASSFEVAFYNEQFF. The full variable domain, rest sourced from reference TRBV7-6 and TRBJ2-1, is GAGVSQSPRYKVTKRGQDVALRCDPISGHVSLYWYRQALGQGPEFLTYFNYEAQQDKSGLPNDRFSAERPEGSISTLTIQRTEQRDSAMYRCASSFEVAFYNEQFFGPGTRLTVL.

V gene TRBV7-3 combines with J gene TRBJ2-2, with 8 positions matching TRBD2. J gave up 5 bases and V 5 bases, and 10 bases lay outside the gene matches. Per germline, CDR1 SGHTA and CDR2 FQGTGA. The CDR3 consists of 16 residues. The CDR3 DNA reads TGTGCCAGCAGCCCCGTGGCGGGGGGCGGGACCGGGGAGCTGTTTTTT. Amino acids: CASSPVAGGGTGELFF.

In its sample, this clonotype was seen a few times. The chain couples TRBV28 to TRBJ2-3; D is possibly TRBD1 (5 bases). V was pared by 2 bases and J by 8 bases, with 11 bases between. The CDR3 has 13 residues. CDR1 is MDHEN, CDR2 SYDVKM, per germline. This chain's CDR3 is CASSLPPQGTQYF. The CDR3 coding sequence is TGTGCCAGCAGTTTACCGCCTCAGGGTACGCAGTATTTT.

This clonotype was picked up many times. Here the CDR3 DNA reads TGTGCCAGTACCAAAAGCCGGGGGGGGACAGACTACTATGGCTACACCTTC. Its translation: CASTKSRGGTDYYGYTF. This chain links TRBV19 with TRBJ1-2, with 7 bases that match TRBD1. The CDR3 is 17 amino acids. CDR1 LNHDA and CDR2 SQIVND come from the germline V gene (reference sequence). The V gene end was trimmed by 7 bases and the J gene end by 3 bases; junction bases not matched to a gene: 17.